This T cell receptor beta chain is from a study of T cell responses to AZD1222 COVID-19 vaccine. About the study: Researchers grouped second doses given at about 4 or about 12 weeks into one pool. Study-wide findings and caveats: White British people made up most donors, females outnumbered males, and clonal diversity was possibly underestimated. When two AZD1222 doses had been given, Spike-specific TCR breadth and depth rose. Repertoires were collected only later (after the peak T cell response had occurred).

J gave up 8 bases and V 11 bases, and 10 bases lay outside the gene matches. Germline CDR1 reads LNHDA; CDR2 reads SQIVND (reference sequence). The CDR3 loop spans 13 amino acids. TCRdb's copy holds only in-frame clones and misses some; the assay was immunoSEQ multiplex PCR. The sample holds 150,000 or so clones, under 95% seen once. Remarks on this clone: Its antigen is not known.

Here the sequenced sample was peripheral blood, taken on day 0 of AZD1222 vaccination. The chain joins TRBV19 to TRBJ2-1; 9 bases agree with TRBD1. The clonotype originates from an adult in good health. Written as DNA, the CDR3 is TGTGCCGGAACCGGGACAGGGTTGGATGAGCAGTTCTTC. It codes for CAGTGTGLDEQFF.